This TCR beta chain was retrieved from a study of cytomegalovirus exposure and HLA in healthy donors. Overall study findings and caveats: DRB1 had the most TCR associations and HLA-C the fewest, a later analysis found, with rates varying by HLA locus. TCR beta V- and J-gene trimming was later associated with a missense DCLRE1C variant. Previously analyzed data showed that most TCR beta V segments were productive at a frequency of about 87% or about 30%.

Concerning this clone itself: The antigen is undetermined.

PCR used 60 Vbeta primers and 13 Jbeta primers. Using immunoSEQ multiplex PCR, the repertoire was profiled, and TCRdb retains in-frame clones only, with some absent. Of more than 150,000 clones in the sample, just over 75% were seen once. The CDR3 spans 13 residues. Germline V gene lookup returns CDR1 SNHLY and CDR2 FYNNEI. V was shortened by 6 bases and J by 2 bases, with 11 bases between the two germline ends. This receptor was obtained from a man aged 35 to 55 in good health and CMV-seronegative. The specimen sequenced was PBMCs. This chain links TRBV2 with TRBJ2-7; D gene uncertain. The DNA for the CDR3 is TGTGCCAGCAGAAGGCTAGACGCCTACGAGCAGTACTTC. Translation gives CASRRLDAYEQYF. The full variable domain, in which reference TRBV2 and TRBJ2-7 provide the parts outside the CDR3, is EPEVTQTPSHQVTQMGQEVILRCVPISNHLYFYWYRQILGQKVEFLVSFYNNEISEKSEIFDDQFSVERPDGSNFTLKIRSTKLEDSAMYFCASRRLDAYEQYFGPGTRLTVT.